A selection of T cell receptor beta chains follows, all from one sample in a study of T cell repertoires in cytomegalovirus infection. The antigens for these receptors are not known. TCRdb recomputed calls from the reads with MiXCR, one row per CDR3 protein. Of tens of thousands of distinct CDR3 sequences listed, about 30% were seen once; the top ten hold 59%. The material sequenced was CD8+ T cells from cultured PBMCs, taken from culture after CMV antigen stimulation. The receptors were sampled from a human donor in good health (CMV status not recorded). Some clones in this sample may be carry-over from other donors' samples. Each CDR3 is given with its conserved first and last residue. A D gene is named only where the DNA matches it firmly. Where a row states a size, it is once, few, many or the class of an expanded clone; other rows omit it.

d_gene	abundance	v_gene	j_gene	CDR3aa	CDR3nt
TRBD2	-	TRBV2	TRBJ2-7	CASSDGLAEGDEQYF	TGTGCCAGCAGCGATGGACTAGCGGAGGGGGACGAGCAGTACTTC
-	-	TRBV12-3/TRBV12-4	TRBJ2-1	CASRGVVNNEQFF	TGTGCCAGCAGAGGGGTCGTGAACAATGAGCAGTTCTTC
-	-	TRBV24-1	TRBJ2-5	CATSEGDRSQETQYF	TGTGCCACCAGTGAAGGCGACAGGAGCCAAGAGACCCAGTACTTC
TRBD1	few	TRBV19	TRBJ2-1	CASSSGQNSYNEQFF	TGTGCCAGTAGCTCGGGACAGAACTCCTACAATGAGCAGTTCTTC
TRBD2	few	TRBV27	TRBJ2-7	CASSLLGLVHEQYF	TGTGCCAGCAGTCTCCTAGGACTAGTCCACGAGCAGTACTTC
-	-	TRBV20-1	TRBJ2-3	CSATPRDTRAQYF	TGCAGTGCTACTCCCCGGGACACCCGGGCGCAGTATTTT
TRBD2	-	TRBV14	TRBJ2-1	CASSQETLVGGDEQFF	TGTGCCAGCAGCCAAGAGACACTGGTGGGGGGGGATGAGCAGTTCTTC
-	few	TRBV30	TRBJ1-1	CAWSKYLPNTEAFF	TGTGCCTGGAGTAAGTATTTGCCGAACACTGAAGCTTTCTTT
-	many	TRBV7-2	TRBJ1-2	CASSLDVLGGDGYTF	TGTGCCAGCAGCTTAGACGTTTTAGGAGGGGATGGCTACACCTTC
TRBD2	-	TRBV29-1	TRBJ2-2	CSDMGGTSGNTGELFF	TGCAGCGATATGGGGGGGACTAGCGGGAACACCGGGGAGCTGTTTTTT
-	-	TRBV24-1	TRBJ2-1	CATSDSRDREQFF	TGTGCCACCAGTGATTCCAGGGATCGGGAGCAGTTCTTC
TRBD1	many	TRBV7-2	TRBJ2-3	CASSLGGSSDTQYF	TGTGCCAGCAGCCTAGGGGGCAGCTCAGATACGCAGTATTTT
-	-	TRBV2	TRBJ2-1	CASAGYRLGENEQFF	TGTGCCTCTGCAGGTTACCGCCTAGGGGAAAATGAGCAGTTCTTC
TRBD2	few	TRBV28	TRBJ2-5	CASSPEGAGFQETQYF	TGTGCCAGCAGCCCCGAAGGAGCGGGGTTTCAAGAGACCCAGTACTTC
TRBD1	many	TRBV5-1	TRBJ2-2	CASSLDGQGLPGELFF	TGCGCCAGCAGCTTGGACGGACAGGGTTTACCCGGGGAGCTGTTTTTT
-	-	TRBV20-1	TRBJ1-2	CSARDWKGKDINYGYTF	TGCAGTGCTAGAGATTGGAAGGGAAAGGATATTAACTATGGCTACACCTTC
TRBD2	-	TRBV19	TRBJ2-7	CASSIQTSGASSYEQYF	TGTGCCAGTAGTATCCAGACTAGCGGGGCCAGCTCCTACGAGCAGTACTTC
TRBD1	-	TRBV28	TRBJ1-1	CASSLRGRVTEAFF	TGTGCCAGCAGTTTAAGGGGGCGGGTCACTGAAGCTTTCTTT
-	once	TRBV20-1	TRBJ1-1	CSAVQGVEAFF	TGCAGTGCTGTACAGGGCGTAGAAGCTTTCTTT
TRBD1	few	TRBV27	TRBJ1-2	CASSRFGTGDYGYTF	TGTGCCAGCAGCCGCTTCGGGACAGGGGACTATGGCTACACCTTC
-	-	TRBV7-7	TRBJ2-7	CASSLGEDGVQYF	TGTGCCAGCAGCCTCGGAGAGGATGGGGTGCAGTACTTC
TRBD2	-	TRBV10-2	TRBJ2-1	CASRAGTSAGNEQFF	TGCGCCAGCAGGGCCGGGACTAGCGCAGGCAATGAGCAGTTCTTC
-	-	TRBV27	TRBJ2-7	CASRDRTYEQYF	TGTGCCAGCAGAGATCGGACCTACGAGCAGTACTTC
TRBD1	few	TRBV6-6	TRBJ1-4	CASNSGQAKEKLFF	TGTGCCAGCAACTCAGGACAGGCCAAGGAAAAACTGTTTTTT
-	-	TRBV4-1	TRBJ2-2	CASSQDIGELFF	TGCGCCAGCAGCCAGGACATCGGGGAGCTGTTTTTT
-	-	TRBV5-1	TRBJ2-3	CASSLATDTQYF	TGCGCCAGCAGCTTGGCCACAGATACGCAGTATTTT
-	-	TRBV7-9	TRBJ1-1	CASSFSGGELEAFF	TGTGCCAGCAGCTTTTCGGGGGGGGAACTCGAAGCTTTCTTT
TRBD2	few	TRBV7-2	TRBJ2-5	CASTRGLAGFAETQYF	TGTGCCAGCACCCGGGGACTAGCGGGTTTCGCCGAGACCCAGTACTTC
-	-	TRBV20-1	TRBJ2-7	CSARGSFSTYEQYF	TGCAGTGCTAGAGGCTCCTTCTCAACCTACGAGCAGTACTTC
TRBD2	few	TRBV6-2/TRBV6-3	TRBJ2-1	CASSSLAGYNEQFF	TGTGCCAGCAGTTCGTTAGCGGGCTACAATGAGCAGTTCTTC
TRBD1	-	TRBV7-9	TRBJ2-5	CASSAAWTGTETQYF	TGTGCCAGCAGCGCCGCTTGGACAGGGACAGAGACCCAGTACTTC
-	many	TRBV7-9	TRBJ1-2	CASSQAGGDYGYTF	TGTGCCAGCAGCCAAGCGGGGGGAGACTATGGCTACACCTTC
-	-	TRBV3-1	TRBJ1-5	CASSPDTNNQPQHF	TGTGCCAGCAGCCCCGACACCAACAATCAGCCCCAGCATTTT
TRBD1	many	TRBV6-6	TRBJ2-1	CASSPGQGYNEQFF	TGTGCCAGCAGTCCGGGACAGGGCTACAATGAGCAGTTCTTC
TRBD2	few	TRBV9	TRBJ2-5	CASSAPILAGEETQYF	TGTGCCAGCAGCGCCCCGATTCTAGCGGGGGAAGAGACCCAGTACTTC
-	-	TRBV12-3/TRBV12-4	TRBJ2-1	CASGEQRDTVYNEQFF	TGTGCCAGCGGCGAGCAGAGGGACACCGTCTACAATGAGCAGTTCTTC
-	-	TRBV29-1	TRBJ2-1	CSAVGLDYNEQFF	TGCAGCGCGGTGGGACTCGATTACAATGAGCAGTTCTTC
TRBD2	-	TRBV20-1	TRBJ2-3	CSASGAGSGRAGTDTQYF	TGCAGTGCTTCGGGGGCGGGGAGCGGGAGGGCCGGTACAGATACGCAGTATTTT
-	-	TRBV5-1	TRBJ2-5	CASSGLETQYF	TGCGCCAGCAGCGGGTTGGAGACCCAGTACTTC
-	-	TRBV6-5	TRBJ2-1	CASSYSRLANYNEQFF	TGTGCCAGCAGTTACTCGAGGCTAGCAAACTACAATGAGCAGTTCTTC
-	-	TRBV6-5	TRBJ1-5	CASTKESNQPQHF	TGTGCCAGTACTAAGGAAAGCAATCAGCCCCAGCATTTT